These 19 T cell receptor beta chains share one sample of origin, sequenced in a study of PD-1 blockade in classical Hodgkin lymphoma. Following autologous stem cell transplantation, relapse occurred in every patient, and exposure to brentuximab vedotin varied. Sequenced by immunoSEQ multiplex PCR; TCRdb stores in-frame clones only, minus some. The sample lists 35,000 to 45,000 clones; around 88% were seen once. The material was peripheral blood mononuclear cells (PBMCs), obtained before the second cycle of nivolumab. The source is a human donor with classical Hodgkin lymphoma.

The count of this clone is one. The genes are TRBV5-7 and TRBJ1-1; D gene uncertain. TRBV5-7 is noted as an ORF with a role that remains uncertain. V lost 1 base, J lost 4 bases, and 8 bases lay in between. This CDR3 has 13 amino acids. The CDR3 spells CASSLSGGTEAFF. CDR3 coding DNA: TGTGCCAGCAGCTTGTCGGGAGGCACTGAAGCTTTCTTT.

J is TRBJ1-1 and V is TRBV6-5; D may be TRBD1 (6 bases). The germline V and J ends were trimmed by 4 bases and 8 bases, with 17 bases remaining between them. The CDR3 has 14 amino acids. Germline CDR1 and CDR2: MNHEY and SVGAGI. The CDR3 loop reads CASSFDRGAFEAFF. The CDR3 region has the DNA TGTGCCAGCAGTTTCGATCGGGGGGCCTTCGAAGCTTTCTTT.

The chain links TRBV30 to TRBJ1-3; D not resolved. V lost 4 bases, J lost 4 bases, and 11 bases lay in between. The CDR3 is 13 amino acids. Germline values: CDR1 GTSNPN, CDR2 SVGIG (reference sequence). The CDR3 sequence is CAWTRYSGNTIYF. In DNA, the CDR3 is TGTGCCTGGACTCGATACTCCGGAAACACCATATATTTT.

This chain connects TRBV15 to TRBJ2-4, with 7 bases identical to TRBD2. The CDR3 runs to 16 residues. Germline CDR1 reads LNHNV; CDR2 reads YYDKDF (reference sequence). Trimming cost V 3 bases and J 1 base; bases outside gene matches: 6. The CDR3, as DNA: TGTGCCACCAGCAGTCCAGCGGGAACCGCCAAAAACATTCAGTACTTC. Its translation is CATSSPAGTAKNIQYF.

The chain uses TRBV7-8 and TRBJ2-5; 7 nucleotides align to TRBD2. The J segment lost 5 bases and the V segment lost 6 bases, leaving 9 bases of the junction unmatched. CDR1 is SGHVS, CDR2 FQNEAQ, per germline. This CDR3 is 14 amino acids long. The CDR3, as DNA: TGTGCCAGCAGTCTTTCCGGGGGGAGTGAGACCCAGTACTTC. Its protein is CASSLSGGSETQYF.

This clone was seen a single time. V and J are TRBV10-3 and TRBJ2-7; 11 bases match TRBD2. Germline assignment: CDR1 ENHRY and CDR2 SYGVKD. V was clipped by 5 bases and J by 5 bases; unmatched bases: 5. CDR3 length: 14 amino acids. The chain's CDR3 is CAISIAGGPHEQYF. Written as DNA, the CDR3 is TGTGCCATCAGTATAGCGGGAGGGCCGCACGAGCAGTACTTC.

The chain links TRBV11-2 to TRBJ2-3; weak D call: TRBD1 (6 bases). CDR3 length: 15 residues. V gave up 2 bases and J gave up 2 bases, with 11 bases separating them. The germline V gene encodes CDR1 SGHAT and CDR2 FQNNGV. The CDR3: CASSLLEGDTDTQYF. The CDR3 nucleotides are TGTGCCAGCAGCTTACTAGAGGGGGACACAGATACGCAGTATTTT. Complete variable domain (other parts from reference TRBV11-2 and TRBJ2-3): EAGVAQSPRYKIIEKRQSVAFWCNPISGHATLYWYQQILGQGPKLLIQFQNNGVVDDSQLPKDRFSAERLKGVDSTLKIQPAKLEDSAVYLCASSLLEGDTDTQYFGPGTRLTVL.

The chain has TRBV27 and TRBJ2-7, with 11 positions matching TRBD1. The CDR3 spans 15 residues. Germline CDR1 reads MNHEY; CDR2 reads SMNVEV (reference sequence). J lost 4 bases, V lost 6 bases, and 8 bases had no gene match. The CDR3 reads CASSLAGTGGYEQYF. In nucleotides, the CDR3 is TGTGCCAGCAGCCTCGCCGGGACAGGGGGTTACGAGCAGTACTTC.

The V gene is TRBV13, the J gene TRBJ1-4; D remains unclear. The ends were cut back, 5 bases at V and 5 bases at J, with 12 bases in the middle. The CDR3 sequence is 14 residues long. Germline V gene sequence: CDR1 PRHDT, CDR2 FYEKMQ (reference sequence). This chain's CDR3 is CASSPPGPNEKLFF. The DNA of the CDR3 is TGTGCCAGCAGCCCGCCGGGCCCAAATGAAAAACTGTTTTTT.

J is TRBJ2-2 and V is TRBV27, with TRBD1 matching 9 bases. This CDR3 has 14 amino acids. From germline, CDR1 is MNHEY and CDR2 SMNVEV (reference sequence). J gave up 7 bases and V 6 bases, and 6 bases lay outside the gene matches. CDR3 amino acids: CASRLDRGNGELFF. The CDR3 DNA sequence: TGTGCCAGCAGACTGGACAGGGGTAACGGGGAGCTGTTTTTT.

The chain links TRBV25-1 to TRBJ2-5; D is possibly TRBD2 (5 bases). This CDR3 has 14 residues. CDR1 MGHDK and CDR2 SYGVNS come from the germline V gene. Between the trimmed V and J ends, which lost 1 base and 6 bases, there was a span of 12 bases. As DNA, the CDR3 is TGTGCCAGCAGTGAATCGGTAGGGAGTCAGACCCAGTACTTC. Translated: CASSESVGSQTQYF.

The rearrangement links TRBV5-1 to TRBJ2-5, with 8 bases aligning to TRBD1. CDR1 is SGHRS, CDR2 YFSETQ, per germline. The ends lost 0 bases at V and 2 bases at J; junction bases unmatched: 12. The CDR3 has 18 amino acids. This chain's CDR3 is CASSLGDRRHAGQETQYF. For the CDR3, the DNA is TGCGCCAGCAGCTTGGGGGACAGGAGACACGCAGGGCAAGAGACCCAGTACTTC. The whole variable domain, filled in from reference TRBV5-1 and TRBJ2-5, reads KAGVTQTPRYLIKTRGQQVTLSCSPISGHRSVSWYQQTPGQGLQFLFEYFSETQRNKGNFPGRFSGRQFSNSRSEMNVSTLELGDSALYLCASSLGDRRHAGQETQYFGPGTRLLVL.

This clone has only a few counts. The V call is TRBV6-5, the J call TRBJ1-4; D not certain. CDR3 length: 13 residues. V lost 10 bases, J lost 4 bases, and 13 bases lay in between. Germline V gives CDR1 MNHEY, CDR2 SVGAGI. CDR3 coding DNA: TGTGCCACCGAGCGGGAGGATAATGAAAAACTGTTTTTT. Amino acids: CATEREDNEKLFF.

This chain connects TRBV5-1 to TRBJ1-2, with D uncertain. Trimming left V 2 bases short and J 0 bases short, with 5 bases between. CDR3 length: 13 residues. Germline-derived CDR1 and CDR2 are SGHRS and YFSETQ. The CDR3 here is CASSLSANYGYTF. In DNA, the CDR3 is TGCGCCAGCAGCTTATCAGCTAACTATGGCTACACCTTC.

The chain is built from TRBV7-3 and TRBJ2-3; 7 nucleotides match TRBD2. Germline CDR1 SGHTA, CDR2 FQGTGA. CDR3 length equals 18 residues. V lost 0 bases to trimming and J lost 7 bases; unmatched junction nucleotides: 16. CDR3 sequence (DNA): TGTGCCAGCAGCTTAACAGCGGGACTGGCACACCTACCATATACGCAGTATTTT. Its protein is CASSLTAGLAHLPYTQYF.

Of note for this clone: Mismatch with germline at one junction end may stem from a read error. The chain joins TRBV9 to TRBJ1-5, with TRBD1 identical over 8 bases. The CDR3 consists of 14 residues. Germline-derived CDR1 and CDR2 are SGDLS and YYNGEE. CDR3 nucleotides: TGTGCCAGCAGCGTAGCAGGGGGCAAGCAGCCCCAGCATTTT. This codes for CASSVAGGKQPQHF.

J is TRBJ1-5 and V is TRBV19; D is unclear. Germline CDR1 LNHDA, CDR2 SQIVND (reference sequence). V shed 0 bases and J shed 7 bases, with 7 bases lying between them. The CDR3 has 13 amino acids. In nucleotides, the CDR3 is TGTGCCAGTAGTATAGATCCTTTGCAGCCCCAGCATTTT. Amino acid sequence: CASSIDPLQPQHF. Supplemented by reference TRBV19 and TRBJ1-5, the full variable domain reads DGGITQSPKYLFRKEGQNVTLSCEQNLNHDAMYWYRQDPGQGLRLIYYSQIVNDFQKGDIAEGYSVSREKKESFPLTVTSAQKNPTAFYLCASSIDPLQPQHFGDGTRLSIL.

The CDR3 region has the DNA TGTGCCAGCAGCCAAGATTTTAGGGAGGAAGCTTTCTTT. Protein sequence: CASSQDFREEAFF. V gene TRBV4-2 combines with J gene TRBJ1-1; no clear D. In germline, CDR1 is LGHNA, CDR2 YNFKEQ. V was cut by 0 bases and J by 8 bases, with 10 bases left in between. The length of the CDR3 is 13 residues.

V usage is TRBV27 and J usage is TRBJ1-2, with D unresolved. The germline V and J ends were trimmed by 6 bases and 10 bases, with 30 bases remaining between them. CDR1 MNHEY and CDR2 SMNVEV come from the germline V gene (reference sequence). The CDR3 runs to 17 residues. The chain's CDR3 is CASSCRRRRGPQLPYTF. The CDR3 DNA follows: TGTGCCAGCAGCTGCCGCCGGCGACGTGGACCTCAACTACCCTACACCTTC.